This TCR beta chain is from a study of spatial heterogeneity in lung cancer. From the 5' RACE reads, TCRdb called clonotypes with MiXCR, one entry per CDR3 protein. The sample carries about 20,000 distinct CDR3 sequences, 15% to 20% recorded once. The time point is: sample taken at primary tumor resection. Study-level results: Coverage estimated for tumor T cells reached 7% to 7.5% for alpha chains and 11% to 15% for beta chains. Tracking of tumor mutation counts was seen in expanded intratumoral alpha and beta TCR counts.

As regards this clonotype: Its antigen remains unidentified.

The TCR comes from a female donor with early-stage non-small cell lung cancer. Sequences were derived from lung tumor tissue, sampled at surgery.

CDR3 nucleotide sequence: TGTGCCAGCAGCTTGTCAGCCAAAAACATTCAGTACTTC. Its protein product is CASSLSAKNIQYF. The rearrangement joins TRBV7-3 to TRBJ2-4; D unclear. The CDR3 consists of 13 residues. Germline V gene lookup returns CDR1 SGHTA and CDR2 FQGTGA. Trimming removed 3 bases from V and 0 bases from J, with 3 bases in between.